These T cell receptor beta chains were read from a single sample in a study of T cell changes during pregnancy in multiple sclerosis. Assay used: immunoSEQ multiplex PCR; TCRdb lists only in-frame clones, some missing. The sample holds about 20,000 clones; 75% to 90% are singletons and the top ten take about 20%. The input for sequencing was CD8+ T cells from peripheral blood mononuclear cells, taken after pregnancy. These receptors originate from a female donor in good health, enrolled as a control in a pregnancy study. The CDR3 runs from the conserved cysteine through the conserved F or W. The D gene is left open where the match is weak. Rows may omit the clone size; those that give it use once, few, many or a size class.

clone_size,d_call,j_call,v_call,cdr3_aa,cdr3_nt
.,.,TRBJ2-1,TRBV30,CAWSAARVYNEQFF,TGTGCCTGGAGTGCAGCTCGGGTCTACAATGAGCAGTTCTTC
few,TRBD2,TRBJ2-3,TRBV19,CASSMGTSGGADTQYF,TGTGCCAGTAGCATGGGGACTAGCGGGGGTGCCGATACGCAGTATTTT
.,.,TRBJ1-1,TRBV27,CASSGPGVMNTEAFF,TGTGCCAGCAGTGGTCCGGGAGTAATGAACACTGAAGCTTTCTTT
.,TRBD2,TRBJ2-1,TRBV7-8,CASSRGGMSSYNEQFF,TGTGCCAGCAGCCGCGGGGGGATGAGCTCCTACAATGAGCAGTTCTTC
.,.,TRBJ2-7,TRBV6-1,CASSDFGGYEQYF,TGTGCCAGCAGTGATTTCGGCGGATACGAGCAGTACTTC
few,.,TRBJ2-1,TRBV27,CASSLGSAGNEQFF,TGTGCCAGCAGTTTGGGCTCGGCCGGAAATGAGCAGTTCTTC
.,.,TRBJ2-7,TRBV9,CASSPSSGLEQYF,TGTGCCAGCAGCCCCAGTAGTGGGCTCGAGCAGTACTTC
.,.,TRBJ2-1,TRBV19,CASSIGDWGEQFF,TGTGCCAGTAGTATAGGGGACTGGGGTGAGCAGTTCTTC
.,TRBD1,TRBJ2-5,TRBV9,CASSVEGQGLGETQYF,TGTGCCAGCAGCGTAGAGGGACAGGGGTTAGGCGAGACCCAGTACTTC
.,.,TRBJ2-7,TRBV2,CAVLSGMNEQYF,TGTGCCGTCCTCTCGGGGATGAACGAGCAGTACTTC
.,TRBD2,TRBJ2-3,TRBV9,CASSVSGGGETDTQYF,TGTGCCAGCAGCGTCAGCGGGGGGGGCGAAACAGATACGCAGTATTTT
.,.,TRBJ2-1,TRBV12-5,CASGLGMNRSSYNEQFF,TGTGCTAGTGGTTTGGGAATGAACAGGTCCTCCTACAATGAGCAGTTCTTC
once,TRBD1,TRBJ1-5,TRBV14,CASSQDRVSNQPQHF,TGTGCCAGCAGCCAGGACAGGGTAAGCAATCAGCCCCAGCATTTT
few,.,TRBJ2-7,TRBV2,CAGGTVPGYEQYF,TGTGCCGGGGGGACAGTTCCTGGCTACGAGCAGTACTTC
.,TRBD2,TRBJ2-3,TRBV7-6,CASSLAGSGAGDTQYF,TGTGCCAGCAGCTTGGCCGGTAGCGGGGCGGGAGATACGCAGTATTTT
.,TRBD2,TRBJ2-3,TRBV6-5,CASTDTSGGSDTQYF,TGTGCCAGCACCGATACTAGCGGGGGCTCAGATACGCAGTATTTT
.,.,TRBJ2-7,TRBV21-1,CASSKLSRERSSSYEQYF,TGTGCCAGCAGCAAACTCTCCAGGGAAAGGTCGTCGTCGTACGAGCAGTACTTC
.,TRBD1,TRBJ2-7,TRBV19,CASSTGTGGVGQYF,TGTGCCAGTAGTACCGGGACAGGGGGAGTCGGGCAGTACTTC
.,.,TRBJ1-5,TRBV27,CATAVYSNQPQHF,TGTGCCACAGCGGTTTATAGCAATCAGCCCCAGCATTTT
.,TRBD1,TRBJ1-6,TRBV4-1,CASSQDTTGVANSPLHF,TGCGCCAGCAGCCAAGATACGACAGGGGTGGCTAATTCACCCCTCCACTTT
.,.,TRBJ2-7,TRBV14,CASSRSISYEQYF,TGTGCCAGCAGCCGGAGCATATCATACGAGCAGTACTTC
.,TRBD1,TRBJ2-3,TRBV29-1,CSVGGQASDTQYF,TGCAGCGTCGGAGGACAGGCGTCAGATACGCAGTATTTT
.,.,TRBJ2-1,TRBV20-1,CSASNNEQFF,TGCAGTGCTAGTAACAATGAGCAGTTCTTC
.,TRBD1,TRBJ2-7,TRBV27,CASTYGQGSSYEQYF,TGTGCCAGCACCTACGGACAGGGTAGCTCCTACGAGCAGTACTTC
.,.,TRBJ1-2,TRBV29-1,CSVEVLNYGYTF,TGCAGCGTTGAGGTTCTAAACTATGGCTACACCTTC
.,TRBD1,TRBJ1-5,TRBV15,CATRQGWGGNDQPQHF,TGTGCCACCCGACAGGGGTGGGGTGGTAACGATCAGCCCCAGCATTTT
.,.,TRBJ1-6,TRBV9,CASSETDNSPLHF,TGTGCCAGCAGCGAGACAGATAATTCACCCCTCCACTTT
.,TRBD2,TRBJ2-7,TRBV7-2,CASSAGWGGSYEQYF,TGTGCCAGCAGCGCTGGTTGGGGGGGATCCTACGAGCAGTACTTC
few,.,TRBJ1-1,TRBV19,CASKTGNTEAFF,TGTGCCAGTAAAACGGGGAACACTGAAGCTTTCTTT
.,.,TRBJ2-2,TRBV7-9,CASSLIIDSRPGELFF,TGTGCCAGCAGCTTAATTATAGACAGTAGGCCCGGGGAGCTGTTTTTT
.,TRBD1,TRBJ1-2,TRBV29-1,CSVEGSAGGYYGYTF,TGCAGCGTTGAAGGGTCGGCAGGGGGTTATTATGGCTACACCTTC